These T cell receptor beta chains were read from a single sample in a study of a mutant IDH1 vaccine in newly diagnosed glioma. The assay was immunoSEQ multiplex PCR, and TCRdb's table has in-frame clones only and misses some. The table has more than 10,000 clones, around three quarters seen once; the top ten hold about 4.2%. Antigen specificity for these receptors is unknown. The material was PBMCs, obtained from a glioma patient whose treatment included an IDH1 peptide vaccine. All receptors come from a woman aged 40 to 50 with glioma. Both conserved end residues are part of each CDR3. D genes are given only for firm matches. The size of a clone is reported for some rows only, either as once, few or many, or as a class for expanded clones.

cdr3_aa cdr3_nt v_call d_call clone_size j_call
CASSFGTRRGRSGNTIYF TGTGCCAGCAGTTTTGGAACTCGCAGGGGACGCTCTGGAAACACCATATATTTT TRBV28 - - TRBJ1-3
CASSQDGRRDYNSPLHF TGCGCCAGCAGCCAAGATGGCAGGAGGGACTATAATTCACCCCTCCACTTT TRBV4-1 - - TRBJ1-6
CASSSGTSSYNEQFF TGTGCCAGCAGCTCCGGGACGAGCTCCTACAATGAGCAGTTCTTC TRBV7-9 - - TRBJ2-1
CATSRDPRVDTQYF TGTGCCACCAGCAGAGATCCCCGAGTGGATACGCAGTATTTT TRBV15 - - TRBJ2-3
CASSYGTFGTDTQYF TGTGCCAGCAGCTACGGGACATTCGGCACAGATACGCAGTATTTT TRBV7-8 - - TRBJ2-3
CASSSQRKNYEQYF TGTGCCAGCAGCTCACAACGGAAAAACTACGAGCAGTACTTC TRBV7-9 - - TRBJ2-7
CASSLEATVNTEAFF TGTGCCAGCAGCTTAGAGGCGACAGTTAACACTGAAGCTTTCTTT TRBV7-9 - - TRBJ1-1
CASSPSLGRATDTQYF TGTGCCAGCAGCCCCAGCCTGGGCAGGGCCACAGATACGCAGTATTTT TRBV7-2 - - TRBJ2-3
CSVGGSGTGEKLFF TGCAGCGTTGGGGGCTCCGGGACGGGGGAAAAACTGTTTTTT TRBV29-1 - - TRBJ1-4
CASSVTGREGYEQYF TGTGCCAGCAGCGTTACAGGGAGAGAAGGATACGAGCAGTACTTC TRBV9 - - TRBJ2-7
CASSIGGQPQHF TGTGCCAGTAGTATCGGGGGTCAGCCCCAGCATTTT TRBV19 - - TRBJ1-5
CASSLRWRGRYTGELFF TGTGCCAGCAGTTTAAGGTGGCGGGGGAGATACACCGGGGAGCTGTTTTTT TRBV28 TRBD2 - TRBJ2-2
CASSQLAGLGSDTQYF TGTGCCAGCAGCCAATTAGCGGGCCTAGGGTCAGATACGCAGTATTTT TRBV4-2 TRBD2 - TRBJ2-3
CASSYSQLARTDTQYF TGTGCCAGCAGTTACTCCCAGCTAGCGCGCACAGATACGCAGTATTTT TRBV6-6 - - TRBJ2-3
CASRLGGARGEKLFF TGTGCCAGCAGACTGGGAGGGGCGCGGGGTGAAAAACTGTTTTTT TRBV7-2 - once TRBJ1-4
CASSTTGSSGNTIYF TGCGCCAGCAGCACGACAGGGTCCTCTGGAAACACCATATATTTT TRBV4-3 TRBD1 - TRBJ1-3
CASSLSGAGGRTDTQYF TGTGCCAGCAGCCTTAGCGGGGCCGGTGGACGCACAGATACGCAGTATTTT TRBV7-2 TRBD2 - TRBJ2-3
CASSSKRYEQFF TGTGCCAGCAGCTCCAAGCGTTATGAGCAGTTCTTC TRBV11-3 - few TRBJ2-1
CASSLRAGSGYTF TGTGCCAGCAGCTTAAGGGCAGGGAGCGGCTACACCTTC TRBV11-2 - - TRBJ1-2
CASSLAGTGGSAKLFF TGTGCCAGCAGTTTGGCCGGGACAGGGGGTTCGGCAAAACTGTTTTTT TRBV25-1 TRBD1 - TRBJ1-4
CASSEKRGGTDTQYF TGTGCCAGCAGCGAAAAGCGGGGGGGCACAGATACGCAGTATTTT TRBV7-2 TRBD2 - TRBJ2-3
CASSLVWGTGELFF TGTGCCAGCAGCTTAGTGTGGGGCACCGGGGAGCTGTTTTTT TRBV7-9 - - TRBJ2-2
CASSLNDRNQPQHF TGTGCCAGCAGCCTGAATGATCGGAATCAGCCCCAGCATTTT TRBV4-2 - - TRBJ1-5
CASSWDSNQPQHF TGCGCCAGCAGCTGGGACAGCAATCAGCCCCAGCATTTT TRBV5-1 - - TRBJ1-5
CTSRSLVRKTYGYTF TGCACCAGCAGGAGTCTTGTGCGAAAGACCTATGGCTACACCTTC TRBV1 - - TRBJ1-2
CAMGSSYEQYF TGTGCCATGGGGAGTTCCTACGAGCAGTACTTC TRBV10-3 - - TRBJ2-7
CASSVALGRGVDTEAFF TGTGCCAGCAGCGTAGCTTTAGGCAGGGGGGTGGACACTGAAGCTTTCTTT TRBV9 TRBD1 few TRBJ1-1
CAWSIQNYGYTF TGTGCCTGGAGTATACAGAACTATGGCTACACCTTC TRBV30 - - TRBJ1-2
CASSLVQGSEQYF TGTGCCAGCAGTCTTGTCCAGGGATCCGAGCAGTACTTC TRBV11-3 - - TRBJ2-7
CASSLGGASGSSYNEQFF TGTGCCAGCAGCTTGGGGGGGGCTAGCGGTTCATCCTACAATGAGCAGTTCTTC TRBV7-9 - - TRBJ2-1
CASSTQASGVGTQYF TGTGCCAGCAGCACCCAGGCCAGCGGGGTGGGTACGCAGTATTTT TRBV7-2 TRBD2 - TRBJ2-3
CASSSFRGLAGEADTQYF TGTGCCAGCAGCTCCTTCCGGGGACTAGCGGGGGAGGCAGATACGCAGTATTTT TRBV11-2 TRBD2 - TRBJ2-3
CASSPGGNGYTF TGTGCCAGCTCACCTGGGGGGAATGGCTACACCTTC TRBV18 - - TRBJ1-2
CASSLDSGSGETQYF TGTGCCAGCAGCTTAGACAGCGGGAGCGGAGAGACCCAGTACTTC TRBV7-2 TRBD2 - TRBJ2-5
CASSFQGSETQYF TGTGCCAGCAGCTTTCAAGGATCGGAGACCCAGTACTTC TRBV7-9 - - TRBJ2-5
CASRPLSYEQYF TGTGCCAGCAGACCCCTTAGTTACGAGCAGTACTTC TRBV5-8 - - TRBJ2-7
CASSVARGAKTSYEQYF TGTGCCAGCAGTGTAGCGAGGGGCGCCAAGACCTCCTACGAGCAGTACTTC TRBV2 - - TRBJ2-7
CSVAGHPNTEAFF TGCAGCGTTGCGGGACACCCGAACACTGAAGCTTTCTTT TRBV29-1 - - TRBJ1-1
CASSAQIEFRETQYF TGTGCCAGCAGCGCACAAATCGAATTTAGGGAGACCCAGTACTTC TRBV9 - - TRBJ2-5
CASSAGGDRVPRELFF TGTGCCAGCAGCGCCGGTGGGGACAGGGTCCCCCGGGAGCTGTTTTTT TRBV11-3 TRBD1 - TRBJ2-2
CASSLNRDLADTQYF TGTGCCAGCAGCTTAAACAGGGATCTCGCAGATACGCAGTATTTT TRBV7-2 - - TRBJ2-3
CASTPTGNYGYTF TGTGCCAGCACCCCGACAGGGAACTATGGCTACACCTTC TRBV25-1 TRBD1 - TRBJ1-2
CASTPSTGELTGELFF TGTGCCAGCACACCCTCGACAGGGGAACTCACCGGGGAGCTGTTTTTT TRBV11-3 TRBD1 - TRBJ2-2